These 10 T cell receptor beta chains were all obtained from the same sample, sequenced in a study of cytotoxic CD8 clonotypes in ibrutinib-treated CLL. Here immunoSEQ multiplex PCR was the method, and the copy in TCRdb shows in-frame clones only, minus some. The data contain about 200,000 clones, over 55% of them singletons. The starting material was PBMCs, obtained after 24 months of ibrutinib treatment. Every receptor here comes from a human donor with chronic lymphocytic leukemia.

A few counts support this clone. The gene calls are TRBV19 and TRBJ2-7; 7 positions agree with TRBD2. The germline V gene encodes CDR1 LNHDA and CDR2 SQIVND (reference sequence). The CDR3 covers 15 residues. Trimming at V came to 1 base and at J to 4 bases, leaving 7 bases not matched to a gene. CDR3 sequence reads: CASSIVPASGYEQYF. CDR3 sequence (DNA): TGTGCCAGTAGTATAGTACCGGCTAGCGGTTACGAGCAGTACTTC.

The chain uses TRBV2 and TRBJ2-3, with 14 bases matching TRBD2. Germline V CDR1 and CDR2: SNHLY, FYNNEI. The CDR3 has 17 amino acids. The CDR3, as DNA: TGTGGCGGACTAGCGGGAGGTTCCGAGGGAGTCGTAGATACGCAGTATTTT. Protein product: CGGLAGGSEGVVDTQYF.

This chain joins TRBV10-3 and TRBJ2-7; D gene ambiguous. V was pared by 4 bases and J by 4 bases, with 8 bases between. Per germline, CDR1 ENHRY and CDR2 SYGVKD. This CDR3 is 12 amino acids long. CDR3 coding DNA: TGTGCCATCAGTGGTTCAGGTTACGAGCAGTACTTC. This codes for CAISGSGYEQYF.

The rearrangement joins TRBV6-5 to TRBJ2-1; 12 bases match TRBD2. V was clipped by 6 bases and J by 6 bases; unmatched bases: 6. The CDR3 is made up of 15 amino acids. Germline CDR1 MNHEY, CDR2 SVGAGI. This chain's CDR3 is CASRPSGRASNEQFF. Written as DNA, the CDR3 is TGTGCCAGCAGGCCTAGCGGGAGGGCCTCCAATGAGCAGTTCTTC.

The chain couples TRBV11-3 to TRBJ2-7, with TRBD2 matching over 7 bases. The CDR3 runs 17 residues. Trimming at V came to 3 bases and at J to 0 bases, leaving 11 bases not matched to a gene. The V gene's germline CDR1 is SGHNT and CDR2 YENEEA. The CDR3 is CASSFSPGLTYSYEQYF. The CDR3, as DNA: TGTGCCAGCAGCTTCAGTCCGGGACTAACTTACTCCTACGAGCAGTACTTC.

The chain uses TRBV4-1 and TRBJ2-7, with 8 bases aligning to TRBD2. CDR1 MGHRA and CDR2 YSYEKL come from the germline V gene. Trimming cost V 2 bases and J 2 bases; bases outside gene matches: 2. CDR3 size: 14 residues. The CDR3, as DNA: TGCGCCAGCAGCCAACGGGAGGGCCCCTACGAGCAGTACTTC. Amino acid sequence: CASSQREGPYEQYF.

This clone was recorded only once. The chain recombines TRBV7-9 with TRBJ1-5; 8 positions match TRBD1. CDR3 length equals 14 residues. Germline loops: CDR1 SEHNR, CDR2 FQNEAQ (reference sequence). The V gene end was trimmed by 5 bases and the J gene end by 6 bases; junction bases not matched to a gene: 6. Written as DNA, the CDR3 is TGTGCCAGCAGCCCCAGGACAGGGCGTCAGCCCCAGCATTTT. Translating gives CASSPRTGRQPQHF.

V usage is TRBV18 and J usage is TRBJ2-1; TRBD2 matches 12 bases. This CDR3 region has 16 residues. Trimming at V came to 2 bases and at J to 9 bases, leaving 8 bases not matched to a gene. The germline CDR1 and CDR2 sequences are KGHSH and LQKENI. The CDR3 DNA is TGTGCCAGCTCACCAAGGCTAGCGGGAGGGTTCCTTGAGCAGTTCTTC. Translating gives CASSPRLAGGFLEQFF. The variable domain in full, with the rest retrieved from reference TRBV18 and TRBJ2-1, is NAGVMQNPRHLVRRRGQEARLRCSPMKGHSHVYWYRQLPEEGLKFMVYLQKENIIDESGMPKERFSAEFPKEGPSILRIQQVVRGDSAAYFCASSPRLAGGFLEQFFGPGTRLTVL.

J is TRBJ2-1 and V is TRBV6-1, with 13 positions matching TRBD2. The germline CDR1 and CDR2 sequences are MNHNS and SASEGT. V shed 2 bases, J shed 6 bases, and the junction held 4 bases outside the gene matches. There are 16 residues in the CDR3. CDR3 bases: TGTGCCAGCAGTGAACTCGGACTAGCGGGAGCCAATGAGCAGTTCTTC. Translating gives CASSELGLAGANEQFF.

This sequence joins TRBV29-1 and TRBJ1-1; 10 bases fit TRBD1. Germline V gives CDR1 SQVTM, CDR2 ANQGSEA. The CDR3 has 14 residues. The V segment lost 2 bases and the J segment 5 bases; nucleotides outside the gene matches: 5. CDR3 coding DNA: TGCAGCGTTGAACCGGGACAGGGGAGGACTGAAGCTTTCTTT. It is translated as CSVEPGQGRTEAFF.